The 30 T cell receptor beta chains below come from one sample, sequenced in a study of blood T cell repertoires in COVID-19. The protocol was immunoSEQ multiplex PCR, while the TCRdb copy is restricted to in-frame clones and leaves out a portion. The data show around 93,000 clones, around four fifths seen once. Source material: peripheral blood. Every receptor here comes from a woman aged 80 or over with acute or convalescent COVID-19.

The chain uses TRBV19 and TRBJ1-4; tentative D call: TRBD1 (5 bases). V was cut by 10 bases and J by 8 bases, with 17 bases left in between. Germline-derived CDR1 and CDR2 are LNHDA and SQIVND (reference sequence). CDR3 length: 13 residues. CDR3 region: CATRSGTQEKLFF. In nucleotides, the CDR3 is TGTGCCACCCGCTCCGGGACTCAGGAAAAACTGTTTTTT.

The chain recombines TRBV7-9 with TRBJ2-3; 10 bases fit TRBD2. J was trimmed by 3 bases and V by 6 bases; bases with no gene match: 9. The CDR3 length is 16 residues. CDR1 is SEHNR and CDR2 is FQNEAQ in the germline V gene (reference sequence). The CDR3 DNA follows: TGTGCCAGCAGGCGATCTAGCGGGGGTGGAACAGATACGCAGTATTTT. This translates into CASRRSSGGGTDTQYF.

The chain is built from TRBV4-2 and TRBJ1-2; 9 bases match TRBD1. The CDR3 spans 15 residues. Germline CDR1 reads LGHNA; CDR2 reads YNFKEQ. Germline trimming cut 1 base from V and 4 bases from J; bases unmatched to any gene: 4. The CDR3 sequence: CASSQVTGGPYGYTF. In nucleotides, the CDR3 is TGTGCCAGCAGCCAAGTGACAGGGGGGCCCTATGGCTACACCTTC.

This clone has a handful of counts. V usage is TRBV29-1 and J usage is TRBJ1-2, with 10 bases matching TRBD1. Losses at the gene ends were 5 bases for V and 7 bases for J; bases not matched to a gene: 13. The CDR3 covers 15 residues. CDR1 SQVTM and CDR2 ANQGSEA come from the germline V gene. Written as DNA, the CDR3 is TGCAGCGTTATTCCCCCCGAGCGGGACAGGGGTGGCTACACCTTC. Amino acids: CSVIPPERDRGGYTF.

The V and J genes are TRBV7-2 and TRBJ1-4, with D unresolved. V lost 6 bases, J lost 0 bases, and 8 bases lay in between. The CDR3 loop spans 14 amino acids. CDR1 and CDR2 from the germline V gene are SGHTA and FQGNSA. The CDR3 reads CASSHSATNEKLFF. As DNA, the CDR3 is TGTGCCAGCAGTCACAGTGCAACTAATGAAAAACTGTTTTTT.

The CDR3 coding sequence is TGCGCCAGCAGCTTTCTCCCGGGAGTGGGCACCGGGGAGCTGTTTTTT. Its translation: CASSFLPGVGTGELFF. The chain recombines TRBV5-1 with TRBJ2-2, with D possibly being TRBD2 (6 bases). The germline V and J ends were trimmed by 2 bases and 4 bases, with 15 bases remaining between them. The CDR3 runs 16 residues. Germline-derived CDR1 and CDR2 are SGHRS and YFSETQ.

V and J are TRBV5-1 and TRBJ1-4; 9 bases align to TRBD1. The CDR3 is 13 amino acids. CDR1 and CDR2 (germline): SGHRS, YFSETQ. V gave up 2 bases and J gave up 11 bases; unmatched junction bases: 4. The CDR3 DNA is TGCGCCAGCAGCTTAACAGGGGGCGAGAAACTGTTTTTT. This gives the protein CASSLTGGEKLFF.

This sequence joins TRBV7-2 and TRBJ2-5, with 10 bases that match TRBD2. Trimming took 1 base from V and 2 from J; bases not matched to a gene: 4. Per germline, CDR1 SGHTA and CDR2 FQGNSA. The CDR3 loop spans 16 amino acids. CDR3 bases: TGTGCCAGCAGCTTAGTACTAGCGGGACTTCAAGAGACCCAGTACTTC. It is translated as CASSLVLAGLQETQYF.

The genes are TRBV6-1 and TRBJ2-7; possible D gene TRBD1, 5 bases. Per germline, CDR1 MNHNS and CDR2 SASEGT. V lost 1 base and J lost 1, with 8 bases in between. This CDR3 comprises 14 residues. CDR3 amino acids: CASSEGQRSYEQYF. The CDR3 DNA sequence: TGTGCCAGCAGTGAAGGACAGAGGTCCTACGAGCAGTACTTC.

The CDR3, as DNA: TGTGCCAGCTCACCACCGAATCGGGTTGAGCAGTTCTTC. This sequence encodes CASSPPNRVEQFF. The rearrangement uses TRBV18 and TRBJ2-1; D unresolved. Trimming shortened V by 0 bases and J by 9 bases, and 9 bases separated the two germline ends. Per germline, CDR1 KGHSH and CDR2 LQKENI. This CDR3 contains 13 residues. Drawing the rest from reference TRBV18 and TRBJ2-1, the complete variable domain is NAGVMQNPRHLVRRRGQEARLRCSPMKGHSHVYWYRQLPEEGLKFMVYLQKENIIDESGMPKERFSAEFPKEGPSILRIQQVVRGDSAAYFCASSPPNRVEQFFGPGTRLTVL.

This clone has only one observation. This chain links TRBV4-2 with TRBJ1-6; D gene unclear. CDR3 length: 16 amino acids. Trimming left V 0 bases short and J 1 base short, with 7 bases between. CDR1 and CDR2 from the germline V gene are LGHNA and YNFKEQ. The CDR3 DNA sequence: TGTGCCAGCAGCCAAGATCCACATTCCTATAATTCACCCCTCCACTTT. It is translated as CASSQDPHSYNSPLHF.

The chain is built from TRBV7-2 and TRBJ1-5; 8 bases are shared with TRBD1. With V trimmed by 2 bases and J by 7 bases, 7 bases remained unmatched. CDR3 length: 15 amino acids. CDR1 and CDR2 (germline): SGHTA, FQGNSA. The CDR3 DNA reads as TGTGCCAGCAGCTTAAGGCAGGGGGCAGGACAGCCCCAGCATTTT. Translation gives CASSLRQGAGQPQHF.

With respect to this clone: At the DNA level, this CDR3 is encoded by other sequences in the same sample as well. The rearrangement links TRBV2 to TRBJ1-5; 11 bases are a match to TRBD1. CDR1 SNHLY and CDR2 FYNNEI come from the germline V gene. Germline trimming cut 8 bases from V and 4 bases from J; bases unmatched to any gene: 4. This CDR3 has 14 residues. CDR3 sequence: CASSGTGGNQPQHF. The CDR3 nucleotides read TGTGCCAGCTCCGGGACAGGGGGAAATCAGCCCCAGCATTTT.

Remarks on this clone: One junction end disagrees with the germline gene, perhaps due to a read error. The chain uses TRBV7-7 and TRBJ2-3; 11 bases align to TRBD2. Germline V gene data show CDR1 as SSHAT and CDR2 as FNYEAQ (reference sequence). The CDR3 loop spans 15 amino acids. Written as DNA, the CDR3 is TGTGCTAGCAGCAAACTAGCGGGAGTAACAGATACGCAGTATTTT. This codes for CASSKLAGVTDTQYF.

The CDR3 protein is CASSSGTFKRYEQYF. The CDR3 nucleotides are TGTGCCAGCAGTTCCGGGACTTTCAAGAGGTACGAGCAGTACTTC. The chain carries TRBV28 and TRBJ2-7; D may be TRBD2 (6 bases). The V end lost 4 bases, the J end lost 4 bases, and 17 bases lay between the germline ends. Germline CDR1 is MDHEN and CDR2 is SYDVKM. This CDR3 contains 15 residues.

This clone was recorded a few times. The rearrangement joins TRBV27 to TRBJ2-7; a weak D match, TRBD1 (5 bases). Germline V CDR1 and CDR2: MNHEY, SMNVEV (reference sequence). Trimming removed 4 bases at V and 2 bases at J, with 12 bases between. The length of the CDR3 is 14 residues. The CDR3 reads CASSSGDRTYEQYF. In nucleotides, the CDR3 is TGTGCCAGCAGTTCCGGAGACAGAACCTACGAGCAGTACTTC.

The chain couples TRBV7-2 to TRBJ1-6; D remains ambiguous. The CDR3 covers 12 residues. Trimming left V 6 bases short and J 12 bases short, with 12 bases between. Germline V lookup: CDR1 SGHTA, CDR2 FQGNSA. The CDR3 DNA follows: TGTGCCAGCAGTCACCCGGGAGTACCCCTCCACTTT. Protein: CASSHPGVPLHF.

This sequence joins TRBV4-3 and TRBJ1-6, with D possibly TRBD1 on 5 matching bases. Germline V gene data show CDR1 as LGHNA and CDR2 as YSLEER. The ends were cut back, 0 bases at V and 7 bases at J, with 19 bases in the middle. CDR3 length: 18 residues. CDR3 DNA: TGCGCCAGCAGCCAAGATAGGGGTGGCCAGGGAAGCAATTCACCCCTCCACTTT. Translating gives CASSQDRGGQGSNSPLHF.

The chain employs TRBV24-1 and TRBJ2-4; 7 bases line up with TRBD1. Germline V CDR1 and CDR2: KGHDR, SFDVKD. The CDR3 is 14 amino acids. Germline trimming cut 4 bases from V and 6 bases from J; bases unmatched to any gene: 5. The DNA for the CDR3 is TGTGCCACCAGTGAAGAGACAGGGAGAAACATTCAGTACTTC. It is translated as CATSEETGRNIQYF.

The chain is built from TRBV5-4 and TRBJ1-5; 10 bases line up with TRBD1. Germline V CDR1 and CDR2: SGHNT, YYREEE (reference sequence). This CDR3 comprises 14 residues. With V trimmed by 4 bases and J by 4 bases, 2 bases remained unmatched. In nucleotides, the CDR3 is TGTGCCAGCAGCCGACAGGGGGCGAATCAGCCCCAGCATTTT. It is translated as CASSRQGANQPQHF.

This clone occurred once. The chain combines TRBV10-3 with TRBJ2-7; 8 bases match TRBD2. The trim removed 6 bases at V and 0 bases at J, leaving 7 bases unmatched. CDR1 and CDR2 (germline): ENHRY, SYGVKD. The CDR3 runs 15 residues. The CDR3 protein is CAISGGGGSSYEQYF. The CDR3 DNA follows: TGTGCCATCAGCGGGGGGGGAGGGAGCTCCTACGAGCAGTACTTC.

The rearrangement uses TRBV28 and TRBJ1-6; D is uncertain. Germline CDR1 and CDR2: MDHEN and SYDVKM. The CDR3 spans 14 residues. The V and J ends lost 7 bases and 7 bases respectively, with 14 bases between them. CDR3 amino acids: CASKRQAGNSPLHF. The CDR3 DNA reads TGTGCCAGCAAAAGGCAGGCTGGAAATTCACCCCTCCACTTT.

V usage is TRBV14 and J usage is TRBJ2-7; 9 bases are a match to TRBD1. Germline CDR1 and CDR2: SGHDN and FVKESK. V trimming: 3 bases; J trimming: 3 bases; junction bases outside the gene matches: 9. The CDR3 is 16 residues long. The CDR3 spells CASSHPVGQGNYEQYF. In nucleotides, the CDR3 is TGTGCCAGCAGCCATCCGGTAGGACAGGGGAACTACGAGCAGTACTTC. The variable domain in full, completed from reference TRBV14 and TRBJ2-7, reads EAGVTQFPSHSVIEKGQTVTLRCDPISGHDNLYWYRRVMGKEIKFLLHFVKESKQDESGMPNNRFLAERTGGTYSTLKVQPAELEDSGVYFCASSHPVGQGNYEQYFGPGTRLTVT.

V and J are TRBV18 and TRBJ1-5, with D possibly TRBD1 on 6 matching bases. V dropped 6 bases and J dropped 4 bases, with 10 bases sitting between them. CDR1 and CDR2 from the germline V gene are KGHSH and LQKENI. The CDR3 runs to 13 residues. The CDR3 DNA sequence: TGTGCCAGCTCCCAGGGGCGGAATCAGCCCCAGCATTTT. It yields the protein CASSQGRNQPQHF.

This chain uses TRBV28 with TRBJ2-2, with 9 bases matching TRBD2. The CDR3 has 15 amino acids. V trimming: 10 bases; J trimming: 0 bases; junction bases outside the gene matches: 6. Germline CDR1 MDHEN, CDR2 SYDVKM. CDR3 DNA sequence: TGTGCCACCTTAGCGGGAGCAACGAACACCGGGGAGCTGTTTTTT. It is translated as CATLAGATNTGELFF.

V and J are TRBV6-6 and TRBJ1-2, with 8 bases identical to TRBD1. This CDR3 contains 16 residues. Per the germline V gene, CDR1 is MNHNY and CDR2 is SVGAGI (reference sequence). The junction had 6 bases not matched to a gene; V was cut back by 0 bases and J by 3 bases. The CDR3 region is CASSYSKQTGDYGYTF. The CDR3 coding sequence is TGTGCCAGCAGTTACTCGAAACAGACAGGGGACTATGGCTACACCTTC.

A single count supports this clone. The CDR3 protein is CASRVGDRWNSPLHF. CDR3 DNA sequence: TGCGCCAGCAGAGTCGGGGACAGGTGGAATTCACCCCTCCACTTT. This rearrangement joins TRBV5-1 to TRBJ1-6, with TRBD1 matching over 8 bases. The CDR3 sequence is 15 residues long. Germline V CDR1 and CDR2: SGHRS, YFSETQ. Trimming cost V 5 bases and J 7 bases; bases outside gene matches: 8. Variable domain in full (rest from reference TRBV5-1 and TRBJ1-6): KAGVTQTPRYLIKTRGQQVTLSCSPISGHRSVSWYQQTPGQGLQFLFEYFSETQRNKGNFPGRFSGRQFSNSRSEMNVSTLELGDSALYLCASRVGDRWNSPLHFGNGTRLTVT.

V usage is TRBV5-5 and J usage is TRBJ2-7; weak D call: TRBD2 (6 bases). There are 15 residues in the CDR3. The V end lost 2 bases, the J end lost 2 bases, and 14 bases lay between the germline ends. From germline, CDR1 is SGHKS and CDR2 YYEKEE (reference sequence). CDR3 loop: CASSFPGTRAYEQYF. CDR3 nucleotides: TGTGCCAGCAGCTTCCCCGGGACTCGAGCCTACGAGCAGTACTTC.

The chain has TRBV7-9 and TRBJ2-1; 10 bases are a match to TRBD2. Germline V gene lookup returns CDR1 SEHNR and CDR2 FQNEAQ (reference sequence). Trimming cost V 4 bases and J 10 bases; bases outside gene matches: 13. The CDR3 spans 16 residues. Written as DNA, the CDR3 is TGTGCCAGCAGCTCCAGTCAGATAGCGGGAGGACCCGAGCAGTTCTTC. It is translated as CASSSSQIAGGPEQFF. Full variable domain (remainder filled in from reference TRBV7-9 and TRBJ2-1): DTGVSQNPRHKITKRGQNVTFRCDPISEHNRLYWYRQTLGQGPEFLTYFQNEAQLEKSRLLSDRFSAERPKGSFSTLEIQRTEQGDSAMYLCASSSSQIAGGPEQFFGPGTRLTVL.

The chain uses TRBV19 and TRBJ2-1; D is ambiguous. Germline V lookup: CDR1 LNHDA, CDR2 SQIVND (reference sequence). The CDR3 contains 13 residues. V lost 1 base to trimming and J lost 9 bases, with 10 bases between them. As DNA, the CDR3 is TGTGCCAGTAGTATAGGGCAGGCTCTTGAGCAGTTCTTC. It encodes CASSIGQALEQFF.